This TCR beta chain stems from a study of tumor-infiltrating lymphocytes in primary liver carcinoma. At the level of the study: Samples produced roughly 3.5 to 7.13 million productive TCRbeta reads, comparable across tissue types.

Germline DNA was extracted alongside blood RNA, which was obtained from unsorted whole blood. As concerns this clonotype: The antigen is not known. Given a much more abundant clone one base away, this may be a read error.

The CDR3 is made up of 14 amino acids. CDR1 and CDR2 from the germline V gene are MNHNS and SASEGT. Study-level points and caveats: Whereas tumor region pairs overlapped more, tumor-adjacent and tumor-blood pairs overlapped less.

TCR beta cDNA was prepared out of 500 ng total RNA by means of a constant-region primer. Investigators got TCR beta libraries out of three nested multiplex PCR rounds, done with slightly modified ARM-PCR. Researchers ran the first two PCR rounds for about 11 cycles each with TRBV1-TRBV30 forward primers and a C-beta reverse primer. From the multiplex PCR reads, TCRdb called clonotypes with MiXCR, one entry per CDR3 protein. This table has around 210,000 distinct CDR3 sequences, roughly two thirds appearing once. The TCR was taken from a woman in her sixties or seventies with primary liver carcinoma and hepatitis B virus infection. The chain is built from TRBV6-1 and TRBJ2-1; TRBD1 matches at 9 bases. Sequenced sample: peripheral blood. CDR3 DNA: TGTGCCAGCATTTTAATATCGGACAGGGGAAGGATGGTCTTC. This encodes CASILISDRGRMVF.